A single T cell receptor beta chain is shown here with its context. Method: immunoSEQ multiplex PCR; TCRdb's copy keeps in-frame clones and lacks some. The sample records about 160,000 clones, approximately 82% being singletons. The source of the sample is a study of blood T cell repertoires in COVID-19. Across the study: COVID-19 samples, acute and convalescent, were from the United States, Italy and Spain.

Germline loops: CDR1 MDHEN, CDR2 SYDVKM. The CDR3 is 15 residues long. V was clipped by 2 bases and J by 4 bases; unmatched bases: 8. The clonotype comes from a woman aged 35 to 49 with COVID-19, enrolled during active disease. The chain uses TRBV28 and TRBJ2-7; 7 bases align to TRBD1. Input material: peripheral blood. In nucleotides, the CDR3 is TGTGCCAGCAGTTTAAGGGCCAGGGGACAGTACGAGCAGTACTTC. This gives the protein CASSLRARGQYEQYF.